Following are 20 T cell receptor beta chains from one sample sequenced in a study of T cells in Graves' hyperthyroidism and ophthalmopathy. The investigators amplified TCR beta CDR3 regions from RNA transcripts. The primer set for the first-round RT-PCR of the TCR CDR3 was HTBI. TCRdb fed the multiplex PCR reads into MiXCR, producing one record per CDR3 protein. The sample has about 550,000 distinct CDR3 sequences, around 21% seen once. Sequenced material: blood. Every receptor here comes from a man aged 18 to 29 with Graves' hyperthyroidism.

The table lists this clonotype with many counts. The rearrangement uses TRBV2 and TRBJ2-2; no clear D. The V end was cut by 1 base, the J end by 3 bases, with 9 bases between. The CDR3 runs 15 residues. CDR1 SNHLY and CDR2 FYNNEI come from the germline V gene. The CDR3 DNA reads as TGTGCCAGCAGTGAAGTGAAATCTTACACCGGGGAGCTGTTTTTT. It codes for CASSEVKSYTGELFF.

This clonotype occurred many times. V usage is TRBV20-1 and J usage is TRBJ1-5; 7 bases are a match to TRBD1. Germline V gives CDR1 DFQATT, CDR2 SNEGSKA (reference sequence). The CDR3 covers 16 residues. V was clipped by 3 bases and J by 2 bases; unmatched bases: 10. CDR3 DNA: TGCAGTGCTAGGAGAAGGCGGGGGACAGGCAATCAGCCCCAGCATTTT. Its translation: CSARRRRGTGNQPQHF.

This clonotype was observed at least ten times. The chain is built from TRBV20-1 and TRBJ1-1, with 8 bases lining up with TRBD1. V shed 1 base and J 1 base; nucleotides not matched to a gene: 8. The CDR3 runs to 16 residues. Germline V gene lookup returns CDR1 DFQATT and CDR2 SNEGSKA (reference sequence). The CDR3 sequence is CSARGTSGGRNTEAFF. In nucleotides, the CDR3 is TGCAGTGCTAGAGGAACCTCAGGGGGCCGGAACACTGAAGCTTTCTTT.

The chain uses TRBV6-2 or TRBV6-3 and TRBJ2-3, with D possibly being TRBD1 or TRBD2 (5 bases each). This CDR3 contains 16 residues. Trimming shortened V by 5 bases and J by 5 bases, and 20 bases separated the two germline ends. Looked up from germline, CDR1 is MNHEY and CDR2 is SVGEGT. The CDR3 DNA sequence: TGTGCCAGCAGTCTCGAGGGGACGCCCTTTTTAGATACGCAGTATTTT. This sequence encodes CASSLEGTPFLDTQYF.

The V and J genes are TRBV3-1 and TRBJ1-2; no firm D call. Germline V gene sequence: CDR1 LGHDT, CDR2 YNNKEL (reference sequence). The V gene lost 2 bases and the J gene lost 8 bases, with 6 bases spanning the gap. CDR3 length: 11 residues. The CDR3 reads CASSQSAGYTF. The CDR3 DNA is TGTGCCAGCAGCCAATCGGCCGGCTACACCTTC.

The V call is TRBV6-5, the J call TRBJ1-5; D ambiguous. The CDR3 contains 17 residues. The germline V and J ends were trimmed by 0 bases and 0 bases, with 12 bases remaining between them. CDR1 is MNHEY and CDR2 is SVGAGI in the germline V gene. In nucleotides, the CDR3 is TGTGCCAGCAGTTACTCCTCCAGGCTGAATAGCAATCAGCCCCAGCATTTT. Translation: CASSYSSRLNSNQPQHF.

This clonotype was seen many times. The chain employs TRBV2 and TRBJ1-1; no reliable D call. From germline, CDR1 is SNHLY and CDR2 FYNNEI. Between the trimmed V and J ends, which lost 6 bases and 0 bases, there was a span of 8 bases. The CDR3 spans 13 residues. The CDR3 coding sequence is TGTGCCAGCAGAGGCAGTCTGAACACTGAAGCTTTCTTT. Its translation: CASRGSLNTEAFF.

This clonotype came up many times. The chain is built from TRBV6-5 and TRBJ1-5; D is undetermined. V was shortened by 7 bases and J by 2 bases, with 9 bases between the two germline ends. Germline V gives CDR1 MNHEY, CDR2 SVGAGI. The CDR3 has 13 amino acids. Here the CDR3 reads CASMLTGNQPQHF. As DNA, the CDR3 is TGTGCCAGCATGTTGACGGGCAATCAGCCCCAGCATTTT.

This clonotype has only a few counts. The chain employs TRBV28 and TRBJ1-3, with D maybe TRBD1 (5 bases). The CDR3 covers 16 residues. Germline V gene data show CDR1 as MDHEN and CDR2 as SYDVKM. The ends were cut back, 3 bases at V and 0 bases at J, with 12 bases in the middle. CDR3 sequence (DNA): TGTGCCAGCAGTTTCTTGAGGGACCTCTCTGGAAACACCATATATTTT. This encodes CASSFLRDLSGNTIYF.

This clonotype was seen a few times. This sequence may be a read error, since a much larger clone differs from it by one base. This chain links TRBV30 with TRBJ1-1; a possible D gene is TRBD1 (5 bases). The ends were cut back, 0 bases at V and 1 base at J, with 9 bases in the middle. Germline V gene lookup returns CDR1 GTSNPN and CDR2 SVGIG (reference sequence). This CDR3 has 14 amino acids. The CDR3 loop reads CAWSVLGGNTEAFF. The CDR3 region has the DNA TGTGCCTGGAGTGTACTCGGGGGGAACACTGAAGCTTTCTTT.

This clonotype was observed many times. The chain combines TRBV7-8 with TRBJ2-5; 8 bases are a match to TRBD2. The CDR3 covers 19 residues. The germline V gene encodes CDR1 SGHVS and CDR2 FQNEAQ. Trimming removed 0 bases from V and 3 bases from J; junction bases left unmatched: 15. The CDR3 region is CASSLAGSILAVTEETQYF. The CDR3 nucleotides read TGTGCCAGCAGCTTAGCGGGAAGTATACTAGCGGTTACCGAAGAGACCCAGTACTTC.

This clonotype was observed at least ten times. The CDR3 nucleotides read TGTGCCAGCAGTTACTCGACAGGGAGTTATCCCAATCAGCCCCAGCATTTT. It yields the protein CASSYSTGSYPNQPQHF. This chain uses TRBV6-5 with TRBJ1-5; 7 bases agree with TRBD1. The CDR3 totals 17 residues. V was pared by 0 bases and J by 3 bases, with 8 bases of the junction left unmatched. CDR1 is MNHEY, CDR2 SVGAGI, per germline.

The chain has TRBV12-3 or TRBV12-4 and TRBJ1-2; 7 positions match TRBD1. This CDR3 is 13 amino acids long. Trimming took 7 bases from V and 8 from J; bases not matched to a gene: 10. CDR3 region: CASKQGGHWGYTF. CDR3 in DNA: TGTGCCAGCAAGCAAGGGGGCCACTGGGGCTACACCTTC.

The V gene is TRBV12-3 or TRBV12-4, the J gene TRBJ1-2; a weak D match, TRBD1 (6 bases). Trimming cost V 6 bases and J 8 bases, with 16 bases left between them. This CDR3 contains 13 residues. For the CDR3, the DNA is TGTGCCAGCAGCGCCAGCGGGGGCAGCGGCTACACCTTC. It is translated as CASSASGGSGYTF.

This clonotype was seen ten or more times. This rearrangement joins TRBV20-1 to TRBJ2-5; D might be TRBD1 (5 bases). The germline V and J ends were trimmed by 6 bases and 5 bases, with 13 bases remaining between them. The germline gives CDR1 DFQATT, CDR2 SNEGSKA (reference sequence). This CDR3 spans 12 amino acids. The CDR3 here is CSARQITETQYF. The DNA of the CDR3 is TGCAGTGCCAGACAGATCACTGAGACCCAGTACTTC.

This clonotype was counted between two and nine times. The rearrangement joins TRBV6-1 to TRBJ2-1; 8 nucleotides match TRBD1. Germline CDR1 is MNHNS and CDR2 is SASEGT. CDR3 length: 17 amino acids. The ends lost 6 bases at V and 5 bases at J; junction bases unmatched: 15. The CDR3 loop is CASRDPYTGGFDNEQFF. The CDR3 DNA follows: TGTGCCAGCAGGGACCCTTACACAGGGGGATTCGACAATGAGCAGTTCTTC.

This clonotype was observed a handful of times. The CDR3 reads CSAAGRGSTPANYGYTF. The CDR3 coding sequence is TGCAGCGCCGCTGGGAGGGGTTCCACCCCAGCTAACTATGGCTACACCTTC. The J gene is TRBJ1-2, the V gene TRBV29-1; D is possibly TRBD1 (5 bases). Germline V gene sequence: CDR1 SQVTM, CDR2 ANQGSEA. V was clipped by 7 bases and J by 0 bases, with 24 bases between them. This CDR3 is built from 17 residues.

On this clonotype itself: At one of its ends the junction is not consistent with the germline gene, which may arise from a read error. The rearrangement joins TRBV6-5 to TRBJ1-2; the D gene is possibly TRBD1 (5 bases). CDR3 length equals 14 residues. Germline loops: CDR1 MNHEY, CDR2 SVGAGI. CDR3 region: CASSYNTGNYGYSF. CDR3 sequence (DNA): TGTGCCAGCAGTTACAATACAGGCAACTATGGCTACAGCTTC.

The chain couples TRBV29-1 to TRBJ2-7, with D possibly being TRBD1 or TRBD2 (5 bases each). V dropped 3 bases and J dropped 3 bases, with 12 bases sitting between them. CDR1 is SQVTM and CDR2 is ANQGSEA in the germline V gene. The CDR3 length is 13 residues. CDR3 loop: CSVDGAGIYEQYF. CDR3 DNA: TGCAGCGTTGACGGGGCAGGGATCTACGAGCAGTACTTC.

The chain links TRBV25-1 to TRBJ2-7; TRBD2 aligns across 14 bases. Losses at the gene ends were 3 bases for V and 7 bases for J; bases not matched to a gene: 14. Germline V gene data show CDR1 as MGHDK and CDR2 as SYGVNS. This CDR3 spans 18 amino acids. The CDR3 loop reads CASSEKGLAGDPSWEQYF. The DNA of the CDR3 is TGTGCCAGCAGTGAGAAGGGACTAGCGGGAGACCCCTCTTGGGAGCAGTACTTC.